This TCR beta chain was sequenced for a study of blood T cell repertoires in COVID-19. On the study more broadly: Both acute and convalescent COVID-19 samples were obtained from the United States, Italy and Spain. PBMCs, B-cell-depleted T cells, or T cells were the source of the cDNA or gDNA that made up the material.

CDR3 size: 15 residues. Per the germline V gene, CDR1 is SGHTA and CDR2 is FQGNSA. The J segment lost 4 bases and the V segment lost 6 bases, leaving 9 bases of the junction unmatched. Per the study methods: Reference gene primers were amplified, and this amplification served to estimate nucleated cell counts. The protocol was immunoSEQ multiplex PCR, while the TCRdb copy is restricted to in-frame clones and leaves out a portion. V and J calls and clone size are copied from that table; D and trimming were computed from the DNA. Here the sample spans 300,000 to 400,000 clones, 87% being singletons. Sequenced input: peripheral blood. The origin of this receptor is a woman aged 50 to 65 with COVID-19, enrolled during active disease. The V and J genes are TRBV7-2 and TRBJ1-2, with 9 bases that match TRBD1. The DNA of the CDR3 is TGTGCCAGCAGTCGGACAGGGGCGCAGCTCTATGGCTACACCTTC. Its translation is CASSRTGAQLYGYTF.